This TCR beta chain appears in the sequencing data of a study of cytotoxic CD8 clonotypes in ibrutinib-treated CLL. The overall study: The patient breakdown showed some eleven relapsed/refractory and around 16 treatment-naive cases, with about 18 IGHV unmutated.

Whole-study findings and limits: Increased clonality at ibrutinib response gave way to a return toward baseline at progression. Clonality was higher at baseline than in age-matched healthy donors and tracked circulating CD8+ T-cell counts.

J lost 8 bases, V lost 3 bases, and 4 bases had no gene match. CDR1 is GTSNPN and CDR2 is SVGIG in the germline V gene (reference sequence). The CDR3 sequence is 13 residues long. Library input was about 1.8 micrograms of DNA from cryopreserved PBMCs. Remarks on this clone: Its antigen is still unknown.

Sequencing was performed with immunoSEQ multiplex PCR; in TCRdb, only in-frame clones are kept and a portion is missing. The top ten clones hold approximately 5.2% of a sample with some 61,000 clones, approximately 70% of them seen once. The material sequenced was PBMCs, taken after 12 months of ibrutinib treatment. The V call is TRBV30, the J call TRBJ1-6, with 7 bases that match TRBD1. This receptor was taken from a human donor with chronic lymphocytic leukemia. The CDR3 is CAWRGGGDSPLHF. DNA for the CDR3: TGTGCCTGGAGGGGAGGGGGCGATTCACCCCTCCACTTT.